Listed here are 29 T cell receptor beta chains from one sample, sequenced in a study of T cell responses to AZD1222 COVID-19 vaccine. TCRdb's table, derived via immunoSEQ multiplex PCR, lists solely in-frame clones and lacks some. The sample lists 66,000 or so clones; about 90% were seen once. The sample in question was peripheral blood, obtained on day 0 of AZD1222 vaccination. The origin of the receptors is an adult in good health.

This chain connects TRBV2 to TRBJ1-5; D is unclear. The V end was cut by 6 bases, the J end by 5 bases, with 14 bases between. Germline V lookup: CDR1 SNHLY, CDR2 FYNNEI. The CDR3 sequence is 14 residues long. As DNA, the CDR3 is TGTGCCAGCAGGCCCCCCGGAGTGTATCAGCCCCAGCATTTT. Protein product: CASRPPGVYQPQHF.

This clone appeared a few times. V gene TRBV5-1 combines with J gene TRBJ1-1; 8 bases fit TRBD1. Trimming cost V 3 bases and J 4 bases; bases outside gene matches: 5. CDR3 size: 14 residues. Germline CDR1 reads SGHRS; CDR2 reads YFSETQ. CDR3: CASSSGQGSTEAFF. CDR3 DNA: TGCGCCAGCAGCTCCGGACAGGGATCCACTGAAGCTTTCTTT.

This sequence joins TRBV28 and TRBJ2-3; 8 bases are shared with TRBD2. CDR1 is MDHEN, CDR2 SYDVKM, per germline. Trimming took 5 bases from V and 0 from J; bases not matched to a gene: 4. The CDR3 totals 15 residues. CDR3 residues: CASSVAGHSTDTQYF. Written as DNA, the CDR3 is TGTGCCAGCAGTGTAGCGGGGCATAGCACAGATACGCAGTATTTT. Based on the CDR3 plus reference TRBV28 and TRBJ2-3, the full variable domain is DVKVTQSSRYLVKRTGEKVFLECVQDMDHENMFWYRQDPGLGLRLIYFSYDVKMKEKGDIPEGYSVSREKKERFSLILESASTNQTSMYLCASSVAGHSTDTQYFGPGTRLTVL.

The chain is built from TRBV6-2 or TRBV6-3 and TRBJ1-4; no clear D gene. V lost 6 bases and J lost 0, with 14 bases in between. The CDR3 is 16 residues long. CDR1 MNHEY and CDR2 SVGEGT come from the germline V gene. This chain's CDR3 is CASSFPEGATNEKLFF. The DNA of the CDR3 is TGTGCCAGCAGCTTCCCGGAGGGAGCAACTAATGAAAAACTGTTTTTT.

The chain couples TRBV2 to TRBJ2-7; D gene ambiguous. CDR1 and CDR2 from the germline V gene are SNHLY and FYNNEI. This CDR3 spans 13 amino acids. V shed 5 bases and J shed 8 bases, with 16 bases lying between them. Here the CDR3 reads CASSFTGPAKQYF. The CDR3 DNA reads TGTGCCAGCAGTTTTACCGGGCCCGCCAAGCAGTACTTC.

This chain connects TRBV6-4 to TRBJ2-2; D remains ambiguous. Germline CDR1 is MRHNA and CDR2 is SNTAGT. The V end was cut by 2 bases, the J end by 3 bases, with 4 bases between. This CDR3 contains 13 residues. The chain's CDR3 is CASSDGDTGELFF. The DNA for the CDR3 is TGTGCCAGCAGTGACGGGGACACCGGGGAGCTGTTTTTT.

The chain is built from TRBV2 and TRBJ2-1, with 7 bases fitting TRBD2. Germline V gene sequence: CDR1 SNHLY, CDR2 FYNNEI. J gave up 10 bases and V 8 bases, and 20 bases lay outside the gene matches. The CDR3 runs to 16 residues. DNA of the CDR3: TGTGCCAGCGGCCCGGGGGGTAGCGGTTGGGCCTCGGAGCAGTTCTTC. Translating it yields CASGPGGSGWASEQFF.

The genes are TRBV4-1 and TRBJ1-2, with D unclear. CDR1 is MGHRA, CDR2 YSYEKL, per germline. The CDR3 totals 17 residues. V lost 4 bases to trimming and J lost 2 bases, with 20 bases between them. The CDR3 here is CASSPVVRRDPNYGYTF. CDR3 DNA: TGCGCCAGCAGCCCGGTGGTCCGGAGGGATCCGAACTATGGCTACACCTTC.

The chain couples TRBV9 to TRBJ2-5; 10 nucleotides agree with TRBD2. The CDR3 extends over 15 amino acids. V gave up 2 bases and J gave up 4 bases; unmatched junction bases: 5. Germline values: CDR1 SGDLS, CDR2 YYNGEE. The DNA of the CDR3 is TGTGCCAGCAGCGTGGATAGCGGGAGGATAGAGACCCAGTACTTC. Encoded protein: CASSVDSGRIETQYF.

The CDR3 nucleotides read TGCGCCAGCAGCCAAGTTAGTAGGAGCGGGTACACTGAAGCTTTCTTT. Encoded protein: CASSQVSRSGYTEAFF. The J gene is TRBJ1-1, the V gene TRBV4-1; no clear D. Trimming cost V 1 base and J 3 bases, with 15 bases left between them. Germline V lookup: CDR1 MGHRA, CDR2 YSYEKL. This CDR3 spans 16 amino acids.

This sequence joins TRBV7-6 and TRBJ2-7, with D possibly being TRBD1 or TRBD2 (5 bases each). V was pared by 4 bases and J by 0 bases, with 34 bases between. Germline lookup yields CDR1 SGHVS and CDR2 FNYEAQ. The length of the CDR3 is 22 residues. CDR3 in DNA: TGTGCCAGCAGCTCAACCCCGGGGCAGTCCCAGTATCGTACCTCCCTCTCCTACGAGCAGTACTTC. This gives the protein CASSSTPGQSQYRTSLSYEQYF.

The rearrangement joins TRBV6-1 to TRBJ1-5; a possible D gene is TRBD1 (5 bases). This CDR3 is 16 amino acids long. Germline CDR1 reads MNHNS; CDR2 reads SASEGT. Trimming removed 1 base at V and 6 bases at J, with 16 bases between. CDR3 nucleotides: TGTGCCAGCAGTGAAGGCCGGGGCTATGGCCGTCAGCCCCAGCATTTT. Translated: CASSEGRGYGRQPQHF.

V is TRBV6-5 and J is TRBJ1-2, with 7 bases that match TRBD1. The germline V gene has CDR1 MNHEY and CDR2 SVGAGI. The CDR3 length is 14 residues. Trimming removed 5 bases from V and 2 bases from J; junction bases left unmatched: 5. The CDR3 region is CASSRQGPNYGYTF. CDR3 bases: TGTGCCAGCAGTAGACAGGGTCCCAACTATGGCTACACCTTC.

This chain links TRBV6-1 with TRBJ2-7; D possibly uses TRBD1 or TRBD2 (5 bases each). The CDR3 sequence is 16 residues long. Trimming cost V 2 bases and J 1 base, with 15 bases left between them. Germline CDR1 is MNHNS and CDR2 is SASEGT. CDR3 in DNA: TGTGCCAGCAGTGAATTGGGGGATATACTTTCCTACGAGCAGTACTTC. The encoded protein is CASSELGDILSYEQYF.

The chain joins TRBV3-1 (or the pseudogene TRBV3-2) to TRBJ2-5; the D gene could be TRBD1 or TRBD2 (5 bases each). Germline lookup yields CDR1 LGHDT and CDR2 YNNKEL (reference sequence). The CDR3 length is 15 residues. V was shortened by 5 bases and J by 2 bases, with 15 bases between the two germline ends. CDR3 sequence: CASSAGTVAQETQYF. CDR3 in DNA: TGTGCCAGCAGCGCTGGGACGGTGGCTCAAGAGACCCAGTACTTC.

This chain uses TRBV15 with TRBJ2-1; 11 bases map to TRBD2. This CDR3 region has 21 residues. V gave up 2 bases and J gave up 6 bases; unmatched junction bases: 21. The V gene's germline CDR1 is LNHNV and CDR2 YYDKDF (reference sequence). CDR3 protein: CATSRTTSGIGSPHPLNEQFF. The CDR3 region has the DNA TGTGCCACCAGCAGAACGACTAGCGGGATAGGGTCCCCACATCCCCTCAATGAGCAGTTCTTC.

V gene TRBV9 combines with J gene TRBJ2-7, with D maybe TRBD1 (5 bases). The CDR3 extends over 14 amino acids. Germline V lookup: CDR1 SGDLS, CDR2 YYNGEE. V shed 4 bases and J shed 4 bases, with 15 bases lying between them. The CDR3 sequence is CASSPRRDRYEQYF. CDR3 nucleotides: TGTGCCAGCAGCCCCCGCAGGGATAGGTACGAGCAGTACTTC.

The genes are TRBV7-9 and TRBJ1-1; TRBD1 agrees at 8 bases. Germline assignment: CDR1 SEHNR and CDR2 FQNEAQ (reference sequence). This CDR3 contains 15 residues. Trimming removed 6 bases from V and 5 bases from J; junction bases left unmatched: 11. Here the CDR3 reads CASRSAGQGLTEAFF. For the CDR3, the DNA is TGTGCCAGCAGATCAGCCGGACAGGGTTTGACTGAAGCTTTCTTT.

The V gene is TRBV5-1, the J gene TRBJ2-2; weak D call: TRBD2 (7 bases). CDR1 is SGHRS, CDR2 YFSETQ, per germline. The CDR3 extends over 16 amino acids. The ends were cut back, 4 bases at V and 3 bases at J, with 16 bases in the middle. CDR3 region: CASSRRGGADTGELFF. CDR3 DNA sequence: TGCGCCAGCAGCCGCAGGGGAGGGGCCGACACCGGGGAGCTGTTTTTT.

The rearrangement joins TRBV24-1 to TRBJ1-1; D gene unclear. The CDR3 has 13 amino acids. Per germline, CDR1 KGHDR and CDR2 SFDVKD. V was cut by 3 bases and J by 1 base, with 5 bases left in between. The CDR3 is CATSDATNTEAFF. CDR3 in DNA: TGTGCCACCAGTGATGCAACGAACACTGAAGCTTTCTTT.

The chain employs TRBV7-2 and TRBJ1-5; tentatively, D is TRBD1 (5 bases). With 5 bases removed from V and 5 bases from J, the gap between germline ends came to 16 bases. This CDR3 contains 15 residues. Germline V CDR1 and CDR2: SGHTA, FQGNSA. The CDR3 is CASSPDSGPYQPQHF. CDR3 sequence (DNA): TGTGCCAGCAGCCCAGACAGTGGGCCCTATCAGCCCCAGCATTTT.

The chain uses TRBV6-6 and TRBJ1-2; TRBD1 agrees at 9 bases. The germline CDR1 and CDR2 sequences are MNHNY and SVGAGI (reference sequence). V lost 5 bases, J lost 7 bases, and 14 bases stayed unmatched. The CDR3 consists of 16 residues. The CDR3 nucleotides are TGTGCCAGCAGTCCAGGACAGGGGTGGGATAGTAGTGGCTACACCTTC. Its protein product is CASSPGQGWDSSGYTF.

V and J are TRBV7-6 and TRBJ1-1; TRBD1 matches 11 bases. Germline loops: CDR1 SGHVS, CDR2 FNYEAQ. V gave up 6 bases and J gave up 1 base; unmatched junction bases: 13. The CDR3 covers 18 residues. CDR3 amino acids: CASSPARDRGGWNTEAFF. CDR3 nucleotides: TGTGCCAGCAGTCCAGCGCGGGACAGGGGGGGATGGAACACTGAAGCTTTCTTT.

V usage is TRBV6-5 and J usage is TRBJ1-5; 7 positions match TRBD1. The J segment lost 5 bases and the V segment lost 2 bases, leaving 3 bases of the junction unmatched. CDR3 size: 14 residues. In germline, CDR1 is MNHEY, CDR2 SVGAGI. CDR3 nucleotide sequence: TGTGCCAGCAGTTACGACAGGGCGGATCAGCCCCAGCATTTT. Residues: CASSYDRADQPQHF.

The V and J genes are TRBV18 and TRBJ1-6; tentative D call: TRBD1 (5 bases). From germline, CDR1 is KGHSH and CDR2 LQKENI. With 2 bases removed from V and 7 bases from J, the gap between germline ends came to 9 bases. The CDR3 consists of 14 residues. Written as DNA, the CDR3 is TGTGCCAGCTCACCAGGACACGCAAATTCACCCCTCCACTTT. Its translation: CASSPGHANSPLHF.

This chain uses TRBV9 with TRBJ1-2; TRBD1 matches at 7 bases. Germline assignment: CDR1 SGDLS and CDR2 YYNGEE. V shed 5 bases, J shed 8 bases, and the junction held 9 bases outside the gene matches. CDR3 length equals 13 residues. CDR3 DNA: TGTGCCAGCAGTATCAACACAGGGGAAGGCTACACCTTC. Translation gives CASSINTGEGYTF. Complete variable domain (other parts from reference TRBV9 and TRBJ1-2): DSGVTQTPKHLITATGQRVTLRCSPRSGDLSVYWYQQSLDQGLQFLIQYYNGEERAKGNILERFSAQQFPDLHSELNLSSLELGDSALYFCASSINTGEGYTFGSGTRLTVV.

The V gene is TRBV19, the J gene TRBJ1-3; 7 nucleotides line up with TRBD1. Germline CDR1 is LNHDA and CDR2 is SQIVND (reference sequence). V lost 3 bases to trimming and J lost 2 bases; unmatched junction nucleotides: 4. The CDR3 consists of 15 residues. The CDR3 DNA follows: TGTGCCAGTAGTATGCCCACAGGGGCTGGAAACACCATATATTTT. It is translated as CASSMPTGAGNTIYF.

This chain joins TRBV4-1 and TRBJ2-7; D is undetermined. CDR3 length: 15 amino acids. Per germline, CDR1 MGHRA and CDR2 YSYEKL. V was pared by 4 bases and J by 2 bases, with 15 bases between. CDR3 loop: CASSPTDRNTYEQYF. The CDR3 coding sequence is TGCGCCAGCAGCCCCACGGACCGTAACACCTACGAGCAGTACTTC.

The chain uses TRBV2 and TRBJ1-6, with TRBD1 matching 7 bases. The V gene end was trimmed by 3 bases and the J gene end by 9 bases; junction bases not matched to a gene: 8. The CDR3 sequence is 15 residues long. From germline, CDR1 is SNHLY and CDR2 FYNNEI. The CDR3 coding sequence is TGTGCCAGCAGTGAGGAACAGGGGCGCTTTTCACCCCTCCACTTT. This gives the protein CASSEEQGRFSPLHF.